The 4 T cell receptor beta chains listed next were all sequenced from one sample in a study of tumor and adjacent non-tumor tissue in lung cancer. RNA was extracted from bulk tissue without any cell sorting. A modified ARM-PCR protocol with three rounds of nested PCR amplified TCRbeta. TCRdb ran MiXCR on the multiplex PCR reads and lists one entry per CDR3 protein. The sample comprises more than 85,000 distinct CDR3 sequences, over 70% of which are singletons, and approximately 22% rests with the top ten. Sequenced material: lung tumor tissue. The receptors stem from a man between 65 and 85 years old with non-small cell lung cancer.

This clonotype appeared once. CDR3 sequence (DNA): TGCGCCAGCAGTGAGTCGACAGGCCAACCCTTTGGATTCACCTTC. Amino acid sequence: CASSESTGQPFGFTF. V and J are TRBV10-1 and TRBJ1-2; perhaps TRBD1 as D (6 bases). There are 15 residues in the CDR3. Germline lookup yields CDR1 WNHNN and CDR2 SYGVQD (reference sequence). V lost 0 bases and J lost 13, with 21 bases in between.

V gene TRBV6-1 combines with J gene TRBJ2-2; perhaps TRBD1 as D (6 bases). V was trimmed by 11 bases and J by 4 bases, leaving 17 bases between them. Germline V lookup: CDR1 MNHNS, CDR2 SASEGT. CDR3 length equals 14 residues. CDR3 in DNA: TGTGCCGGCAAGGGGGTCAGCAGCACCGGGGAGCTGTTTTTT. It translates to CAGKGVSSTGELFF.

In its sample, this clonotype was seen many times. This chain links TRBV7-8 with TRBJ2-5; maybe TRBD1 (6 bases). The CDR3 totals 15 residues. With 4 bases removed from V and 4 bases from J, the gap between germline ends came to 16 bases. Looked up from germline, CDR1 is SGHVS and CDR2 is FQNEAQ. CDR3 sequence reads: CASSSSPRGGETQYF. CDR3 sequence (DNA): TGTGCCAGCAGCTCTAGCCCCAGGGGCGGAGAGACCCAGTACTTC.

With respect to this clonotype: The junction departs from germline at one end; a sequencing error may be responsible. The chain links TRBV20-1 to TRBJ1-1; D might be TRBD1 (5 bases). Germline CDR1 and CDR2: DFQATT and SNEGSKA (reference sequence). This CDR3 has 14 amino acids. CDR3 protein: CGARVGGGNAEAFF. The CDR3 DNA follows: TGCGGTGCTAGAGTTGGGGGGGGGAACGCTGAAGCTTTCTTT.